Below, one T cell receptor (beta chain) is given with its context. These data are taken from a study of blood T cell repertoires in COVID-19. Study-level information: Acute-phase and convalescent COVID-19 samples originated in the United States, Italy and Spain. T cells, B-cell-depleted T cells, or PBMCs provided the cDNA or gDNA that served as material.

J was trimmed by 1 base and V by 6 bases; bases with no gene match: 9. The CDR3 runs to 15 residues. Germline-derived CDR1 and CDR2 are SGHKS and YYEKEE (reference sequence). In the study's own analysis: Amplified reference gene primers provided the basis for estimating nucleated cell counts. Clones were sequenced by immunoSEQ multiplex PCR, and TCRdb holds only the in-frame ones, with some missing. V and J calls and clone size come straight from that table; D and trimming were deduced from the DNA. This table holds tens of thousands of clones, roughly nine tenths found once. The sequence was obtained from a human donor with acute or convalescent COVID-19. The donor label of this sample is uncertain. Sequencing input: peripheral blood. The gene calls are TRBV5-5 and TRBJ2-7; 8 bases are shared with TRBD2. This CDR3 is CASTLILADSYEQYF. CDR3 nucleotide sequence: TGTGCCAGCACCCTCATACTAGCGGATTCCTACGAGCAGTACTTC.